What follows are 22 T cell receptor beta chains derived from one specimen sequenced in a study of T and B cells in COVID-19 patients. BIOMED2 TRB-A/B primer pools were used in multiplex TRB PCR. TCRdb itself ran the multiplex PCR reads through MiXCR, one entry per CDR3 protein. The repertoire holds around 15,000 distinct CDR3 sequences, with 28% as singletons. TRB was amplified from around 250-500 ng of blood genomic DNA. Sequencing was done on a sample of blood. The receptors originated from a human donor who had recovered from COVID-19.

V gene TRBV6-5 combines with J gene TRBJ1-5; possible D gene TRBD1, 6 bases. The V and J ends lost 0 bases and 3 bases respectively, with 9 bases between them. Per germline, CDR1 MNHEY and CDR2 SVGAGI. The CDR3 contains 15 residues. This CDR3 reads CASSYSTGFNQPQHF. For the CDR3, the DNA is TGTGCCAGCAGTTACTCGACAGGATTCAATCAGCCCCAGCATTTT.

V and J are TRBV29-1 and TRBJ2-5, with no clear D. This CDR3 spans 8 amino acids. Germline assignment: CDR1 SQVTM and CDR2 ANQGSEA. V shed 7 bases and J shed 3 bases, with 0 bases lying between them. In nucleotides, the CDR3 is TGCAGCGAAGAGACCCAGTACTTC. The encoded protein is CSEETQYF.

Comment on this clonotype: A read error is possible here, since a much larger clone lies one base away. V is TRBV18 and J is TRBJ1-4, with D hard to call. The CDR3 is made up of 14 amino acids. Germline CDR1 KGHSH, CDR2 LQKENI. This CDR3 is CASLPLVTNEKLFF. CDR3 nucleotides: TGTGCCAGCTTACCACTAGTGACTAATGAAAAACTGTTTTTT.

The rearrangement joins TRBV14 to TRBJ2-7; 9 nucleotides line up with TRBD1. V lost 1 base and J lost 0; bases outside the gene matches: 7. Germline values: CDR1 SGHDN, CDR2 FVKESK. The CDR3 loop spans 17 amino acids. CDR3 DNA: TGTGCCAGCAGCCAAGGTCTCAGACAGGGGGTCTCCTACGAGCAGTACTTC. Amino acid sequence: CASSQGLRQGVSYEQYF.

This clonotype is medium-sized. The rearrangement uses TRBV30 and TRBJ2-1, with 7 positions matching TRBD1. Germline CDR1 reads GTSNPN; CDR2 reads SVGIG (reference sequence). V lost 5 bases to trimming and J lost 3 bases; unmatched junction nucleotides: 10. The CDR3 runs 15 residues. This CDR3 is CAWARDSPRYNEQFF. CDR3 DNA: TGTGCCTGGGCCCGGGACAGTCCACGCTACAATGAGCAGTTCTTC.

In its sample, this clonotype was seen a few times. This chain uses TRBV30 with TRBJ2-5, with TRBD2 identical over 13 bases. Germline CDR1 is GTSNPN and CDR2 is SVGIG (reference sequence). V lost 0 bases to trimming and J lost 5 bases; unmatched junction nucleotides: 6. CDR3 length equals 16 residues. CDR3 loop: CAWSVLAGGPGETQYF. The CDR3 DNA follows: TGTGCCTGGAGTGTACTAGCGGGGGGGCCGGGGGAGACCCAGTACTTC. Looking up the rest from reference TRBV30 and TRBJ2-5 gives the full variable domain: SQTIHQWPATLVQPVGSPLSLECTVEGTSNPNLYWYRQAAGRGLQLLFYSVGIGQISSEVPQNLSASRPQDRQFILSSKKLLLSDSGFYLCAWSVLAGGPGETQYFGPGTRLLVL.

In regard to this clonotype: Given a much more abundant clone one base away, this may be a read error. V gene TRBV6-2 or TRBV6-3 combines with J gene TRBJ1-4; D remains ambiguous. This CDR3 contains 16 residues. The V gene lost 5 bases and the J gene lost 8 bases, with 21 bases spanning the gap. CDR1 and CDR2 from the germline V gene are MNHEY and SVGEGT. The CDR3 region is CASSESTGGMWEKLFF. In DNA, the CDR3 is TGTGCCAGCAGTGAGTCGACGGGCGGAATGTGGGAAAAACTGTTTTTT.

The chain links TRBV15 to TRBJ1-1; 7 bases agree with TRBD1. Germline V gene lookup returns CDR1 LNHNV and CDR2 YYDKDF (reference sequence). The CDR3 has 15 residues. The ends lost 3 bases at V and 2 bases at J; junction bases unmatched: 6. The CDR3: CATSSIDRDNTEAFF. DNA of the CDR3: TGTGCCACCAGCAGTATAGACAGGGACAACACTGAAGCTTTCTTT.

Judged by abundance, this clonotype is large. The chain joins TRBV11-2 to TRBJ1-2; TRBD1 aligns across 9 bases. Germline V CDR1 and CDR2: SGHAT, FQNNGV. Trimming removed 1 base from V and 6 bases from J; junction bases left unmatched: 0. CDR3 length equals 13 residues. CDR3 DNA: TGTGCCAGCAGCTTAGGGACAGGGGATGGCTACACCTTC. Protein product: CASSLGTGDGYTF.

Sample share makes this clonotype medium-sized (0.01 to 0.1%). This chain joins TRBV6-8 and TRBJ1-4; the match to TRBD1 covers 8 bases. The CDR3 has 16 amino acids. Unmatched junction bases numbered 11, after V lost 6 bases and J lost 5 bases. The germline CDR1 and CDR2 sequences are MNHGY and SAAAGT. The CDR3 sequence: CASRKPQQGGNEKLFF. The DNA of the CDR3 is TGTGCCAGCAGGAAACCGCAACAGGGGGGCAATGAAAAACTGTTTTTT.

This chain uses TRBV20-1 with TRBJ1-4; 9 bases line up with TRBD1. The CDR3 length is 14 residues. After removal of 6 bases from V and 5 bases from J, the junction contained 7 bases not matched to a gene. Germline CDR1 and CDR2: DFQATT and SNEGSKA (reference sequence). Written as DNA, the CDR3 is TGCAGTGCGGAGGGGGACAGGGAAAATGAAAAACTGTTTTTT. Its translation: CSAEGDRENEKLFF.

The V call is TRBV5-6, the J call TRBJ1-1; 7 bases align to TRBD1. With 7 bases clipped from V and 1 base from J, the junction kept 7 bases outside the gene matches. In germline, CDR1 is SGHDT, CDR2 YYEEEE. There are 14 residues in the CDR3. CDR3 sequence reads: CASGQDLGNTEAFF. CDR3 bases: TGTGCCAGCGGACAGGACCTCGGGAACACTGAAGCTTTCTTT.

This clonotype counts as medium-sized (0.01 to 0.1%). The chain combines TRBV19 with TRBJ2-5, with 13 bases identical to TRBD2. The CDR3 has 18 residues. Germline CDR1 is LNHDA and CDR2 is SQIVND (reference sequence). V lost 1 base and J lost 3; bases outside the gene matches: 8. The CDR3 coding sequence is TGTGCCAGTAGTATAGGACTAGCGGGAGGAACGATCGAAGAGACCCAGTACTTC. It yields the protein CASSIGLAGGTIEETQYF.

This chain's CDR3 is CASISRMFGDTQYF. CDR3 sequence (DNA): TGTGCCAGCATCTCGAGGATGTTTGGAGATACGCAGTATTTT. This chain joins TRBV11-1 and TRBJ2-3; D gene uncertain. Germline V gene lookup returns CDR1 SGHAT and CDR2 FQDESV (reference sequence). The V end was cut by 7 bases, the J end by 5 bases, with 16 bases between. This CDR3 is built from 14 residues.

The chain carries TRBV6-1 and TRBJ1-2, with 7 bases fitting TRBD1. The junction had 14 bases not matched to a gene; V was cut back by 4 bases and J by 6 bases. The CDR3 is 16 residues long. Germline V gene data show CDR1 as MNHNS and CDR2 as SASEGT. CDR3 in amino acids: CASSGYRGNPLNGYTF. In nucleotides, the CDR3 is TGTGCCAGCAGTGGATACAGGGGTAACCCCCTTAATGGCTACACCTTC.

This clonotype qualifies as medium-sized. V and J are TRBV12-3 or TRBV12-4 and TRBJ2-1; D is unclear. Trimming left V 6 bases short and J 7 bases short, with 10 bases between. The CDR3 totals 12 residues. The CDR3 DNA follows: TGTGCCAGCAGACAGATTGGGAATGAGCAGTTCTTC. It specifies CASRQIGNEQFF.

The rearrangement uses TRBV6-4 and TRBJ1-5, with a weak D call TRBD1 (6 bases). Germline lookup yields CDR1 MRHNA and CDR2 SNTAGT. CDR3 length: 14 amino acids. The germline V and J ends were trimmed by 5 bases and 2 bases, with 10 bases remaining between them. The CDR3 region has the DNA TGTGCCAGCAGTAAACAGGGCGGCAATCAGCCCCAGCATTTT. It yields the protein CASSKQGGNQPQHF.

By share, this clonotype counts as medium-sized. V is TRBV18 and J is TRBJ2-5, with TRBD1 matching 11 bases. Germline assignment: CDR1 KGHSH and CDR2 LQKENI. The J segment lost 4 bases and the V segment lost 4 bases, leaving 5 bases of the junction unmatched. The CDR3 sequence is 15 residues long. The CDR3 is CASSQGQGVRETQYF. CDR3 nucleotides: TGTGCCAGCTCACAGGGACAGGGGGTCAGAGAGACCCAGTACTTC.

J is TRBJ2-1 and V is TRBV6-2 or TRBV6-3, with 13 bases fitting TRBD2. Germline V lookup: CDR1 MNHEY, CDR2 SVGEGT. The CDR3 sequence is 16 residues long. V shed 2 bases and J 2 bases; nucleotides not matched to a gene: 0. CDR3 sequence reads: CASSYGTSGTYNEQFF. The CDR3 DNA reads as TGTGCCAGCAGTTACGGGACTAGCGGGACCTACAATGAGCAGTTCTTC.

Relative to its sample, this clonotype is medium-sized (0.01 to 0.1%). The chain recombines TRBV18 with TRBJ2-1, with 8 bases fitting TRBD1. The germline CDR1 and CDR2 sequences are KGHSH and LQKENI. The CDR3 spans 20 residues. V trimming: 1 base; J trimming: 9 bases; junction bases outside the gene matches: 23. The CDR3 reads CASSPQLQFGGRGHLGEQFF. In nucleotides, the CDR3 is TGTGCCAGCTCACCACAGTTACAATTCGGGGGCAGGGGGCATCTTGGTGAGCAGTTCTTC.

This clonotype was seen only a few times. This rearrangement joins TRBV5-6 to TRBJ2-3; 7 nucleotides align to TRBD1. The CDR3 runs to 15 residues. Losses at the gene ends were 5 bases for V and 2 bases for J; bases not matched to a gene: 8. Germline CDR1 reads SGHDT; CDR2 reads YYEEEE. The CDR3, as DNA: TGTGCCAGCAGACTGAGGGGACAGAACACAGATACGCAGTATTTT. Its protein is CASRLRGQNTDTQYF.

The chain is built from TRBV15 and TRBJ1-2; D remains unclear. Trimming left V 0 bases short and J 4 bases short, with 9 bases between. Germline CDR1 LNHNV, CDR2 YYDKDF (reference sequence). The CDR3 extends over 14 amino acids. The CDR3 sequence is CATSRDSSGYGYTF. The CDR3 region has the DNA TGTGCCACCAGCAGAGATTCTTCTGGCTATGGCTACACCTTC.